This T cell receptor (beta chain) comes out of a study of OX40 agonist ivuxolimab in advanced cancers. Germline V lookup: CDR1 MNHEY, CDR2 SMNVEV (reference sequence). This CDR3 is 22 amino acids long. With 3 bases clipped from V and 4 bases from J, the junction kept 26 bases outside the gene matches. The table came from immunoSEQ multiplex PCR; TCRdb's copy has only in-frame clones and leaves some out. The data contain tens of thousands of clones, 60% to 80% of them singletons. The origin of this receptor is an adult with an advanced solid tumor such as melanoma, head and neck, liver or kidney cancer. The V and J genes are TRBV27 and TRBJ1-4, with 7 bases aligning to TRBD1. The material sequenced was CD4+ or CD8+ T cells sorted from blood, taken in a trial of the OX40 agonist ivuxolimab. The CDR3 region has the DNA TGTGCCAGCAGTTTGGGGGAGAAGGGCCCAAAACCAACAGGGGCAGGTAATGAAAAACTGTTTTTT. The encoded protein is CASSLGEKGPKPTGAGNEKLFF.